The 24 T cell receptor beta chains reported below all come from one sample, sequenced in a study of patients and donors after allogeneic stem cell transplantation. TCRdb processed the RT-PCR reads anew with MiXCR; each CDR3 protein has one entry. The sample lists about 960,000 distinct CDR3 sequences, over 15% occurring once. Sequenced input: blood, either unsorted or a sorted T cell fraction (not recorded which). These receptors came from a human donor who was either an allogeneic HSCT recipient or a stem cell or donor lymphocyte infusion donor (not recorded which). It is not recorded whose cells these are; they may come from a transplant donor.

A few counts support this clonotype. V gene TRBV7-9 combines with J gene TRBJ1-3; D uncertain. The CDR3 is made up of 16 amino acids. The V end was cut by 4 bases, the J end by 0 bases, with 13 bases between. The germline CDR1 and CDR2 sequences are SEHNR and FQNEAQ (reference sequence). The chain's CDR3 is CASSSLDGPSGNTIYF. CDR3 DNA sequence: TGTGCCAGCAGCTCACTAGACGGACCCTCTGGAAACACCATATATTTT.

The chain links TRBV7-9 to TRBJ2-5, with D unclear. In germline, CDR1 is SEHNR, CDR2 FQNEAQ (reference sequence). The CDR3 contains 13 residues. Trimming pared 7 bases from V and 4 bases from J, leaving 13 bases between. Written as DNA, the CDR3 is TGTGCCAGCATTGGTTCCGGAAGAGAGACCCAGTACTTC. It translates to CASIGSGRETQYF.

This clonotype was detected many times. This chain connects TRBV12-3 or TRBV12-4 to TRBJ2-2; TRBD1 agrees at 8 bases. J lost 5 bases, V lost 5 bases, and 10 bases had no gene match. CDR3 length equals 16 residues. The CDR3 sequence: CASSPGQGFSTGELFF. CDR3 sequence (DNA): TGTGCCAGCAGTCCTGGACAGGGCTTTTCGACCGGGGAGCTGTTTTTT.

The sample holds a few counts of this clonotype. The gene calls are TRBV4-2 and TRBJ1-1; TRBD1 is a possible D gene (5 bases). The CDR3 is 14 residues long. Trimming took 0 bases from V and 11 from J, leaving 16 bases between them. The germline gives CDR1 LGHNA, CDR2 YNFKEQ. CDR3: CASSQDRGKRWAFF. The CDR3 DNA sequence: TGTGCCAGCAGCCAAGATAGGGGAAAGAGGTGGGCTTTCTTT.

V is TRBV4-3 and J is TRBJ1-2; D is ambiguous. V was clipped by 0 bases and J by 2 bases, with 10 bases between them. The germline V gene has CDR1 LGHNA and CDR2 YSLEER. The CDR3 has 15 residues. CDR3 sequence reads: CASSQDGRPNYGYTF. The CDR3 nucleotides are TGCGCCAGCAGCCAAGACGGCAGACCAAACTATGGCTACACCTTC.

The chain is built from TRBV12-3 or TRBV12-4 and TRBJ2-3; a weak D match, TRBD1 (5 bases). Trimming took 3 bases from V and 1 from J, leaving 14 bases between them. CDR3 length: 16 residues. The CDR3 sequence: CASSFDSSVGTDTQYF. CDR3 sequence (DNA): TGTGCCAGCAGTTTCGACAGCAGCGTTGGCACAGATACGCAGTATTTT.

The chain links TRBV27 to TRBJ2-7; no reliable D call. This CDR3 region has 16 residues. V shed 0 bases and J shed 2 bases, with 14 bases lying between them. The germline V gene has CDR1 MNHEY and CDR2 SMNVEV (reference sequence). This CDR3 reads CASSLSGWTETYEQYF. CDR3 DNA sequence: TGTGCCAGCAGTTTATCAGGATGGACCGAAACCTACGAGCAGTACTTC.

The CDR3 loop is CAWSVRVGANNEKLFF. In DNA, the CDR3 is TGTGCCTGGAGTGTACGGGTAGGAGCCAACAATGAAAAACTGTTTTTT. The chain couples TRBV30 to TRBJ1-4, with D unresolved. Trimming pared 0 bases from V and 5 bases from J, leaving 16 bases between. Germline CDR1 GTSNPN, CDR2 SVGIG (reference sequence). The CDR3 has 16 amino acids.

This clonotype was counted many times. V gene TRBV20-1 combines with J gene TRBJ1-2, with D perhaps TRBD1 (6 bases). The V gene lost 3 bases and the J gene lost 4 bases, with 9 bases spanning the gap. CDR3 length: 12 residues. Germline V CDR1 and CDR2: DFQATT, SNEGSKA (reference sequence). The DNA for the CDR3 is TGCAGTGCTAGCCCGGGGGCCTATGGCTACACCTTC. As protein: CSASPGAYGYTF.

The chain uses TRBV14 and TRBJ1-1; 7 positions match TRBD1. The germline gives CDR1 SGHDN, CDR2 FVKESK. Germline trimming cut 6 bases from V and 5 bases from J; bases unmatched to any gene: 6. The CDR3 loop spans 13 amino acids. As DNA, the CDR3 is TGTGCCAGCAGACAACAGGGGCGGACTGAAGCTTTCTTT. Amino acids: CASRQQGRTEAFF. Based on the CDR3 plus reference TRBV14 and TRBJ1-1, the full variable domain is EAGVTQFPSHSVIEKGQTVTLRCDPISGHDNLYWYRRVMGKEIKFLLHFVKESKQDESGMPNNRFLAERTGGTYSTLKVQPAELEDSGVYFCASRQQGRTEAFFGQGTRLTVV.

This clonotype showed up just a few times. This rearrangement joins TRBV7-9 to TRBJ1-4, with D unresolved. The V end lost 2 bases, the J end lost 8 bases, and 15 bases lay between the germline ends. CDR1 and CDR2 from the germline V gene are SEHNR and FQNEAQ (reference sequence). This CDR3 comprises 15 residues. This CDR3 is CASSLSLLEREKLFF. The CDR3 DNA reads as TGTGCCAGCAGCTTATCACTGCTCGAGCGGGAAAAACTGTTTTTT.

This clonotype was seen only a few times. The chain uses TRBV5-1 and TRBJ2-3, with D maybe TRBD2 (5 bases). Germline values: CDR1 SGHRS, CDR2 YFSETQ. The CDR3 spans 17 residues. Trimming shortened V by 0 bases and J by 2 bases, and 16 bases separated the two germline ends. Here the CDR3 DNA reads TGCGCCAGCAGCTTGGCGGTTCCGGGCGGGCTCACAGATACGCAGTATTTT. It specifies CASSLAVPGGLTDTQYF.

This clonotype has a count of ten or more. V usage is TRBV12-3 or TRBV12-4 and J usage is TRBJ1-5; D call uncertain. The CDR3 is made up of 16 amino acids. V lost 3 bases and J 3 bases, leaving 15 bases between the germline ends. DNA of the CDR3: TGTGCCAGCAGTTTTTCACCCCTCGAGGACAATCAGCCCCAGCATTTT. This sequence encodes CASSFSPLEDNQPQHF.

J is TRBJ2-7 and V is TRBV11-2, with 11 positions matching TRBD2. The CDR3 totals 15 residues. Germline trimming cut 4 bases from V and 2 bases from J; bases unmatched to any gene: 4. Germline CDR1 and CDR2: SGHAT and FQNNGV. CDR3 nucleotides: TGTGCCAGCAGCTCGACTAGCGGGGCCACCTACGAGCAGTACTTC. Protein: CASSSTSGATYEQYF. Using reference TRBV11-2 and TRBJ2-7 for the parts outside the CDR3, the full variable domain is EAGVAQSPRYKIIEKRQSVAFWCNPISGHATLYWYQQILGQGPKLLIQFQNNGVVDDSQLPKDRFSAERLKGVDSTLKIQPAKLEDSAVYLCASSSTSGATYEQYFGPGTRLTVT.

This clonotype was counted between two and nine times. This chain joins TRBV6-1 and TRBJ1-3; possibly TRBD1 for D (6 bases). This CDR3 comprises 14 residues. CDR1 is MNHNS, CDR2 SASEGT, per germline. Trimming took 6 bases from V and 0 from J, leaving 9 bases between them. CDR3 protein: CASSQGLSGNTIYF. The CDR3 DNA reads TGTGCCAGCAGCCAGGGGCTCTCTGGAAACACCATATATTTT.

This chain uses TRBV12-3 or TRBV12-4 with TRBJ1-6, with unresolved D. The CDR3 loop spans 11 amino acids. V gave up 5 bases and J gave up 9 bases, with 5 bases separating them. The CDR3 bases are TGTGCCAGCAGTCCGGCTTCACCCCTCCACTTT. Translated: CASSPASPLHF.

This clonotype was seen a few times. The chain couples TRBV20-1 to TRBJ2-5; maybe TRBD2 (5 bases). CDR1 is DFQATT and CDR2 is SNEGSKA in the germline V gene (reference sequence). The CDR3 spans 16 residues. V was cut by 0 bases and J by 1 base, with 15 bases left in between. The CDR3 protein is CSARDFSLRGQETQYF. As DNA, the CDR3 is TGCAGTGCTAGAGATTTTAGTTTACGGGGCCAAGAGACCCAGTACTTC.

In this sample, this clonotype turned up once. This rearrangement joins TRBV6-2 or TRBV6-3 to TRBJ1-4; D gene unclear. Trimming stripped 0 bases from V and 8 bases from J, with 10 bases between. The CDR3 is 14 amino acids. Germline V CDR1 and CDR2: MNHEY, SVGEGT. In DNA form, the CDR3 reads TGTGCCAGCAGTTACTCGAAGAAACCGGAAAAACTGTTTTTT. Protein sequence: CASSYSKKPEKLFF.

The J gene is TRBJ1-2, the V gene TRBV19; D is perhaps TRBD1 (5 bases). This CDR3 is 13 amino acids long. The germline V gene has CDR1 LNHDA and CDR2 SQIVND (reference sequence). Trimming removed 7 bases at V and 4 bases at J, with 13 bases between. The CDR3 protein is CASTDSPFYGYTF. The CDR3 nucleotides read TGTGCCAGTACCGACAGCCCTTTCTATGGCTACACCTTC.

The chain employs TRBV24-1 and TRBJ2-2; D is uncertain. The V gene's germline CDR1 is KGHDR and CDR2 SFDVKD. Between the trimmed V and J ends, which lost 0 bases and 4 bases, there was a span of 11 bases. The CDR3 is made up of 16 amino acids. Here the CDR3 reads CATSDLSGWGTGELFF. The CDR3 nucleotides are TGTGCCACCAGTGATTTGTCAGGTTGGGGCACCGGGGAGCTGTTTTTT.

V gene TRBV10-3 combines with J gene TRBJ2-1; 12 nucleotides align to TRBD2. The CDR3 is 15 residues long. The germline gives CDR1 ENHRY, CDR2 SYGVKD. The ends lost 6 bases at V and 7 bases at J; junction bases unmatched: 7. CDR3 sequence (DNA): TGTGCCATCAGCAGCCCTAGCGGGAGGGGAAATGAGCAGTTCTTC. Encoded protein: CAISSPSGRGNEQFF.

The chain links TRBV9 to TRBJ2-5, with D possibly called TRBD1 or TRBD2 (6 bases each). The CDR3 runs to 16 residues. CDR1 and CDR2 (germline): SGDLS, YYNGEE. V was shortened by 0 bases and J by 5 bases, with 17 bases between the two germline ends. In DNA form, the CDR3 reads TGTGCCAGCAGCGTAGCGGGGGCGCGAGAAGTGGAGACCCAGTACTTC. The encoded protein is CASSVAGAREVETQYF.

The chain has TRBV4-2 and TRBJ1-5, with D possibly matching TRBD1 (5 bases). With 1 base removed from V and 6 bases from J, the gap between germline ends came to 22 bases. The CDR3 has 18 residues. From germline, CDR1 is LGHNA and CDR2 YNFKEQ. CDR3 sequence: CASSQAGTPGVQAQPQHF. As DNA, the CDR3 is TGTGCCAGCAGCCAAGCGGGGACTCCGGGGGTCCAGGCTCAGCCCCAGCATTTT.

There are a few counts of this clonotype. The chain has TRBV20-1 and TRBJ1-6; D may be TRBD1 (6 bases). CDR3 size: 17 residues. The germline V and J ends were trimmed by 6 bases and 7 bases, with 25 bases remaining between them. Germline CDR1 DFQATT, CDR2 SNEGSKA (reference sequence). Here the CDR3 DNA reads TGCAGTGCCCGAACGGGACACAGAGTCTTTGGGAATTCACCCCTCCACTTT. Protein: CSARTGHRVFGNSPLHF.